The 10 T cell receptor beta chains below all came from one sample that was sequenced in a study of blood T cells in healthy people across ages. A sample-barcoded 5' primer and a J-beta primer mix were used in a second PCR of roughly 7 to 11 cycles. MiXCR was run by TCRdb on the 5' RACE reads, yielding one entry per CDR3 protein. The table includes more than 900,000 distinct CDR3 sequences, 25% to 35% detected once. These same records also appear under a second study, on T cells of mothers and their children.

Sequenced: blood. The receptors shown here come from a middle-aged woman in good health.

This clonotype was recorded at least ten times. This chain connects TRBV3-1 to TRBJ1-1; D is perhaps TRBD1 (6 bases). Germline values: CDR1 LGHDT, CDR2 YNNKEL (reference sequence). With 4 bases removed from V and 5 bases from J, the gap between germline ends came to 14 bases. The CDR3 extends over 14 amino acids. CDR3: CASSPLQGRTEAFF. The CDR3 DNA follows: TGTGCCAGCAGCCCACTACAGGGACGAACTGAAGCTTTCTTT.

The rearrangement links TRBV6-5 to TRBJ2-5; TRBD2 is a possible D gene (6 bases). The germline V and J ends were trimmed by 4 bases and 3 bases, with 15 bases remaining between them. Germline loops: CDR1 MNHEY, CDR2 SVGAGI. The CDR3 spans 15 residues. The CDR3 loop reads CASSSTWTTKETQYF. The CDR3 DNA is TGTGCCAGCAGTTCGACTTGGACTACCAAAGAGACCCAGTACTTC.

The chain couples TRBV9 to TRBJ2-3; D may be TRBD1 or TRBD2 (6 bases each). Looked up from germline, CDR1 is SGDLS and CDR2 is YYNGEE. Trimming took 0 bases from V and 6 from J, leaving 11 bases between them. The CDR3 has 14 residues. The CDR3 nucleotides read TGTGCCAGCAGCGTAGACGGGGGCATGGATACGCAGTATTTT. It specifies CASSVDGGMDTQYF.

This clonotype showed up many times. V usage is TRBV7-9 and J usage is TRBJ2-3; D remains ambiguous. The V end was cut by 4 bases, the J end by 0 bases, with 5 bases between. The CDR3 runs 13 residues. The germline V gene has CDR1 SEHNR and CDR2 FQNEAQ (reference sequence). The CDR3 spells CASSSTSTDTQYF. The CDR3 DNA is TGTGCCAGCAGCTCCACTAGCACAGATACGCAGTATTTT.

There are a few counts of this clonotype. This chain connects TRBV10-3 to TRBJ2-1, with 11 bases matching TRBD2. V shed 0 bases and J 6 bases; nucleotides not matched to a gene: 4. CDR1 is ENHRY and CDR2 is SYGVKD in the germline V gene. This CDR3 region has 16 residues. The CDR3 reads CAISESGTSGTNEQFF. The DNA for the CDR3 is TGTGCCATCAGTGAGTCGGGGACTAGCGGCACCAATGAGCAGTTCTTC.

There are a few counts of this clonotype. The rearrangement uses TRBV12-3 or TRBV12-4 and TRBJ1-1, with 7 positions matching TRBD1. The CDR3 contains 15 residues. Germline trimming cut 5 bases from V and 2 bases from J; bases unmatched to any gene: 8. The DNA for the CDR3 is TGTGCCAGCAGTCTCTGGGGACAGACTAACACTGAAGCTTTCTTT. The encoded protein is CASSLWGQTNTEAFF.

V and J are TRBV12-3 or TRBV12-4 and TRBJ1-6, with D maybe TRBD1 (6 bases). This CDR3 comprises 11 residues. The V end lost 1 base, the J end lost 14 bases, and 6 bases lay between the germline ends. CDR3 in amino acids: CASSLDRALHF. The CDR3 coding sequence is TGTGCCAGCAGTTTAGACAGGGCCCTCCACTTT.

The chain has TRBV3-1 and TRBJ1-5, with 8 bases fitting TRBD1. CDR3 length: 15 amino acids. CDR1 is LGHDT and CDR2 is YNNKEL in the germline V gene (reference sequence). V trimming: 1 base; J trimming: 7 bases; junction bases outside the gene matches: 6. CDR3 nucleotides: TGTGCCAGCAGCCAAGGACAGGGGACCGGGCAGCCCCAGCATTTT. The encoded protein is CASSQGQGTGQPQHF.

The chain uses TRBV12-3 or TRBV12-4 and TRBJ2-3; 11 positions agree with TRBD2. This CDR3 comprises 15 residues. V was pared by 4 bases and J by 4 bases, with 4 bases of the junction left unmatched. Here the CDR3 reads CASSWASGGSDTQYF. Written as DNA, the CDR3 is TGTGCCAGCAGTTGGGCTAGCGGGGGGTCAGATACGCAGTATTTT.

This clonotype appeared many times. CDR3 region: CASSFSGGGNYGYTF. The CDR3 bases are TGTGCCAGCAGTTTCTCAGGAGGGGGGAACTATGGCTACACCTTC. The V gene is TRBV28, the J gene TRBJ1-2, with D perhaps matching TRBD1 (6 bases). The CDR3 consists of 15 residues. The ends were cut back, 3 bases at V and 2 bases at J, with 13 bases in the middle. Germline V gene data show CDR1 as MDHEN and CDR2 as SYDVKM.